This record covers a single T cell receptor beta chain. The CDR3 has 13 residues. V dropped 4 bases and J dropped 6 bases, with 7 bases sitting between them. CDR1 and CDR2 (germline): MDHEN, SYDVKM. The data are from a study of siplizumab effects on memory and regulatory T cells. Clones were read by immunoSEQ multiplex PCR, and TCRdb kept only the in-frame ones, dropping some. The sample holds about 87,000 clones, over 80% seen once. The specimen sequenced was Tregs sorted from blood. This receptor was obtained from a human donor in good health. The gene calls are TRBV28 and TRBJ1-6; D ambiguous. The CDR3 reads CASSSQVNSPLHF. In DNA, the CDR3 is TGTGCCAGCAGTTCACAAGTTAATTCACCCCTCCACTTT. The whole variable domain, remainder taken from reference TRBV28 and TRBJ1-6, is DVKVTQSSRYLVKRTGEKVFLECVQDMDHENMFWYRQDPGLGLRLIYFSYDVKMKEKGDIPEGYSVSREKKERFSLILESASTNQTSMYLCASSSQVNSPLHFGNGTRLTVT.